This is a list of T cell receptor beta chains from one sample in a study of blood T cell repertoires in COVID-19. Sequencing used immunoSEQ multiplex PCR; TCRdb keeps in-frame clones, though not all of them. The sample shows some 90,000 clones, 80% of them seen only once. Sequenced material: peripheral blood. Receptor source: a human donor in a cohort sampled during active COVID-19. Both conserved end residues are part of each CDR3.

TRBJ2-1 TRBV19 CASSMRVVRGNEQFF
TRBJ2-1 TRBV6-4 CASSEASGRFAYNEQFF
TRBJ1-6 TRBV28 CASDRENSPLHF
TRBJ2-1 TRBV15 CATSRGGTGEGRYNEQFF
TRBJ2-7 TRBV12-3/TRBV12-4 CASSRGYEQYF
TRBJ1-2 TRBV28 CATGQGAYGYTF
TRBJ2-7 TRBV2 CASSINSYEQYF
TRBJ2-5 TRBV27 CASSPAGLQETQYF
TRBJ2-7 TRBV18 CASSLTLTAGDEQYF
TRBJ1-4 TRBV19 CASSWESRANEKLFF
TRBJ1-1 TRBV30 CAWSVLRLNTEAFF
TRBJ1-2 TRBV15 CATSRGQIAGYTF
TRBJ2-3 TRBV18 CASSPLVGISADTQYF
TRBJ1-2 TRBV6-6 CASTVTPADYGYTF
TRBJ2-7 TRBV6-6 CASTLDRESSKYF
TRBJ2-7 TRBV12-5 CASGLSTGSVYF
TRBJ2-3 TRBV4-2 CASSQAYSTDTQYF
TRBJ2-7 TRBV16 CASSQGQRLGTYEQYF
TRBJ1-1 TRBV12-5 CASGGDIMNTEAFF
TRBJ1-1 TRBV7-9 CASSLTQVNTEAFF
TRBJ1-1 TRBV7-9 CASSLGETEAFF
TRBJ2-7 TRBV5-1 CASSWDGSGSYEQYF
TRBJ2-4 TRBV5-6 CASSLGQAKNIQYF
TRBJ1-1 TRBV19 CASSIGSRAATEAFF
TRBJ2-7 TRBV7-9 CASSSEGLPGVEQYF
TRBJ2-3 TRBV27 CASSSFSGSSTDTQYF
TRBJ2-3 TRBV9 CASSVSGREADTQYF
TRBJ2-5 TRBV28 CASNRAGQETQYF
TRBJ1-1 TRBV5-1 CASSLGTEFEAFF
TRBJ1-1 TRBV29-1 CSVKGTRADTEAFF
TRBJ2-5 TRBV7-3 CASSLGRSETQYF
TRBJ1-1 TRBV11-2 CASSHGDRGAEAFF
TRBJ1-6 TRBV2 CASSEDSTSSYNSPLHF
TRBJ1-6 TRBV9 CASSPDRANSPLHF
TRBJ1-1 TRBV5-1 CASSLAGPMNTEAFF
TRBJ2-5 TRBV5-1 CASSQGLAGGETQYF
TRBJ2-7 TRBV19 CASSLRDRGSYEQYF
TRBJ2-2 TRBV25-1 CASSAATGFWELFF
TRBJ1-1 TRBV7-9 CASSSLGTRNTEAFF
TRBJ1-6 TRBV10-2 CASSGADEDSPLHF
TRBJ2-2 TRBV19 CASSDRPNTGELFF
TRBJ2-5 TRBV30 CASHLNRGETQYF
TRBJ2-7 TRBV5-1 CASSFLLAGGYEQYF
TRBJ1-3 TRBV15 CATREPPGNTIYF
TRBJ2-7 TRBV2 CASRQDLTGSYEQYF
TRBJ2-7 TRBV9 CASSVQAGPSYEQYF
TRBJ1-1 TRBV6-5 CASRNQGEAFF
TRBJ2-2 TRBV7-3 CASSSREGSGYTGELFF
TRBJ2-7 TRBV6-5 CASSYGQGLLYEQYF
TRBJ2-2 TRBV4-2 CASSQEPGGELFF
TRBJ1-3 TRBV7-6 CASSLAGDTIYF
TRBJ1-5 TRBV5-8 CASSQTGGGNQPQHF
TRBJ2-7 TRBV27 CASRPGLAGGKGEQYF
TRBJ1-5 TRBV6-5 CASSRQTGNQPQHF
TRBJ1-2 TRBV2 CASSEGAGQRGYTF